This TCR beta chain is from a study of CD8 T cells in ankylosing spondylitis. The germline V gene has CDR1 MNHEY and CDR2 SMNVEV (reference sequence). V was shortened by 6 bases and J by 4 bases, with 17 bases between the two germline ends. The CDR3 sequence is 15 residues long. With regard to this clonotype: The antigen is undetermined.

Quantitative barcoded 5'-RACE was used to prepare TCR beta libraries. TCRdb itself ran the 5' RACE reads through MiXCR, one entry per CDR3 protein. Altogether under 300,000 distinct CDR3 sequences are present, approximately 20% being singletons, with the ten largest covering around 30%. The study, taken as a whole, reports: Researchers reportedly found disease-linked clones significantly enriched in matched ankylosing spondylitis synovial fluid.

The V gene is TRBV27, the J gene TRBJ2-3, with D maybe TRBD2 (6 bases). The sample was blood, either unsorted or a sorted T cell fraction (not recorded which). The TCR originated in a male donor with ankylosing spondylitis or in good health (not recorded which). This CDR3 is CASSSSSSGADTQYF. CDR3 nucleotides: TGTGCCAGCAGCTCGTCCTCGTCGGGGGCAGATACGCAGTATTTT.